This T cell receptor (beta chain) was documented in a study of T cell responses to AZD1222 COVID-19 vaccine. Study results and limitations: The donors showed a predominance of white British ancestry and of females, with possible underestimation of clonal diversity. Spike was spanned by vaccine-associated CD4 TCRs, which were dominant at 160-218 and 743-854.

As for this clone: Its matching antigen is unknown. This CDR3 is also generated by other DNA sequences in the sample.

The V and J ends lost 0 bases and 1 base respectively, with 4 bases between them. The length of the CDR3 is 13 residues. Germline V gene data show CDR1 as SGHRS and CDR2 as YFSETQ. TCRdb keeps only in-frame clones here, not all; method: immunoSEQ multiplex PCR. The repertoire holds around 100,000 clones, with 80% to 85% as singletons. The chain joins TRBV5-1 to TRBJ1-2; D not certain. The sample consisted of peripheral blood, taken on day 0 of AZD1222 vaccination. This sequence originates from an adult in good health. The CDR3 nucleotides are TGCGCCAGCAGCTTGGCCGGTAACTATGGCTACACCTTC. Translated, it gives CASSLAGNYGYTF. The full variable domain, rest sourced from reference TRBV5-1 and TRBJ1-2, is KAGVTQTPRYLIKTRGQQVTLSCSPISGHRSVSWYQQTPGQGLQFLFEYFSETQRNKGNFPGRFSGRQFSNSRSEMNVSTLELGDSALYLCASSLAGNYGYTFGSGTRLTVV.